A single sample gave rise to the 15 T cell receptor beta chains below, sequenced in a study of T cells in localized non-small cell lung cancer. Assay used: immunoSEQ multiplex PCR; TCRdb lists only in-frame clones, some missing. The sample contains about 60,000 clones, 85% to 90% of which appear only once. The sample here was peripheral blood, taken before any cancer treatment. Receptors originate from a woman aged 35-70 years with stage I lung adenocarcinoma.

This chain uses TRBV2 with TRBJ1-4; D uncertain. Germline assignment: CDR1 SNHLY and CDR2 FYNNEI. V lost 4 bases, J lost 5 bases, and 14 bases lay in between. This CDR3 region has 15 residues. CDR3 region: CASSVPPPPNEKLFF. CDR3 bases: TGTGCCAGCAGTGTTCCTCCGCCCCCAAATGAAAAACTGTTTTTT. The complete variable domain, with remaining parts taken from reference TRBV2 and TRBJ1-4, reads EPEVTQTPSHQVTQMGQEVILRCVPISNHLYFYWYRQILGQKVEFLVSFYNNEISEKSEIFDDQFSVERPDGSNFTLKIRSTKLEDSAMYFCASSVPPPPNEKLFFGSGTQLSVL.

This sequence joins TRBV19 and TRBJ2-1, with TRBD2 as a possible D gene (5 bases). The CDR3 runs 16 residues. Trimming took off 0 bases at V and 9 bases at J, with 18 bases between the two ends. The germline V gene encodes CDR1 LNHDA and CDR2 SQIVND (reference sequence). This chain's CDR3 is CASSIDPTGSWSEQFF. The CDR3 DNA reads TGTGCCAGTAGTATAGATCCAACGGGGTCATGGAGTGAGCAGTTCTTC.

The chain has TRBV18 and TRBJ2-4; 7 bases line up with TRBD2. The V segment lost 3 bases and the J segment 0 bases; nucleotides outside the gene matches: 11. The CDR3 is 18 amino acids. Germline lookup yields CDR1 KGHSH and CDR2 LQKENI. The CDR3 sequence is CASSPGTNLDIAKNIQYF. In DNA, the CDR3 is TGTGCCAGCTCACCTGGGACTAACCTAGACATAGCCAAAAACATTCAGTACTTC.

The chain links TRBV5-6 to TRBJ1-5; TRBD1 aligns across 7 bases. The CDR3 loop spans 15 amino acids. V was clipped by 2 bases and J by 0 bases; unmatched bases: 2. Germline lookup yields CDR1 SGHDT and CDR2 YYEEEE. CDR3 loop: CASSFRGYSNQPQHF. Here the CDR3 DNA reads TGTGCCAGCAGCTTCAGGGGGTATAGCAATCAGCCCCAGCATTTT. The whole variable domain, filled in from reference TRBV5-6 and TRBJ1-5, reads DAGVTQSPTHLIKTRGQQVTLRCSPKSGHDTVSWYQQALGQGPQFIFQYYEEEERQRGNFPDRFSGHQFPNYSSELNVNALLLGDSALYLCASSFRGYSNQPQHFGDGTRLSIL.

The genes are TRBV5-1 and TRBJ1-1; 7 nucleotides align to TRBD1. The CDR3 is made up of 15 amino acids. V lost 1 base, J lost 5 bases, and 8 bases stayed unmatched. CDR1 is SGHRS and CDR2 is YFSETQ in the germline V gene. The CDR3 sequence is CASSLQGVMGTEAFF. The CDR3 DNA is TGCGCCAGCAGCTTGCAGGGGGTGATGGGGACTGAAGCTTTCTTT.

This clone occurred once. The CDR3 DNA reads as TGTGCCAGCAGTTTGGCAAAGACAGCCAAAAACATTCAGTACTTC. Translation: CASSLAKTAKNIQYF. The J gene is TRBJ2-4, the V gene TRBV6-6, with D hard to call. Per germline, CDR1 MNHNY and CDR2 SVGAGI (reference sequence). V lost 4 bases and J 0 bases, leaving 10 bases between the germline ends. The CDR3 covers 15 residues.

This clone was seen only a few times. CDR3 loop: CSVVASGRQETQYF. CDR3 nucleotide sequence: TGCAGCGTTGTGGCTAGCGGAAGGCAAGAGACCCAGTACTTC. The chain combines TRBV29-1 with TRBJ2-5; the match to TRBD2 covers 7 bases. The CDR3 covers 14 residues. Germline CDR1 SQVTM, CDR2 ANQGSEA. Germline trimming cut 4 bases from V and 2 bases from J; bases unmatched to any gene: 7. The variable domain in full, with the rest retrieved from reference TRBV29-1 and TRBJ2-5, is SAVISQKPSRDICQRGTSLTIQCQVDSQVTMMFWYRQQPGQSLTLIATANQGSEATYESGFVIDKFPISRPNLTFSTLTVSNMSPEDSSIYLCSVVASGRQETQYFGPGTRLLVL.

The rearrangement links TRBV7-2 to TRBJ2-3, with a possible D match to TRBD2 (6 bases). This CDR3 contains 15 residues. Germline V lookup: CDR1 SGHTA, CDR2 FQGNSA. Trimming shortened V by 1 base and J by 3 bases, and 11 bases separated the two germline ends. CDR3 DNA sequence: TGTGCCAGCAGCTTAGATTACGCGGGGACAGATACGCAGTATTTT. This codes for CASSLDYAGTDTQYF.

The rearrangement uses TRBV6-5 and TRBJ1-2; 8 bases line up with TRBD1. Germline V gives CDR1 MNHEY, CDR2 SVGAGI. CDR3 length: 15 residues. After removal of 0 bases from V and 7 bases from J, the junction contained 7 bases not matched to a gene. The CDR3 nucleotides read TGTGCCAGCAGTTACTCTATGCCAGGGGGCGGTGGCTACACCTTC. Protein sequence: CASSYSMPGGGGYTF.

The rearrangement links TRBV30 to TRBJ1-2, with a weak D call TRBD1 (5 bases). CDR3 size: 14 residues. CDR1 and CDR2 (germline): GTSNPN, SVGIG (reference sequence). V was shortened by 0 bases and J by 1 base, with 9 bases between the two germline ends. CDR3 coding DNA: TGTGCCTGGAGTGTACGCAGGGTTAACTATGGCTACACCTTC. Amino acids: CAWSVRRVNYGYTF.

The chain links TRBV28 to TRBJ1-2; D is ambiguous. The CDR3 runs 15 residues. Germline V CDR1 and CDR2: MDHEN, SYDVKM. The germline V and J ends were trimmed by 3 bases and 8 bases, with 19 bases remaining between them. In DNA, the CDR3 is TGTGCCAGCAGTTTGGCGTTGTCTGACCGAGGGGGCTACACCTTC. Its protein is CASSLALSDRGGYTF.

The rearrangement uses TRBV4-2 and TRBJ1-6, with 8 nucleotides matching TRBD1. J gave up 6 bases and V 2 bases, and 6 bases lay outside the gene matches. Looked up from germline, CDR1 is LGHNA and CDR2 is YNFKEQ. The CDR3 contains 16 residues. The CDR3 nucleotides are TGTGCCAGCAGCCAACTGGACAGGGCCTTTAATTCACCCCTCCACTTT. Its translation is CASSQLDRAFNSPLHF.

V gene TRBV2 combines with J gene TRBJ2-7; TRBD2 matches at 8 bases. Trimming took 2 bases from V and 3 from J; bases not matched to a gene: 6. In germline, CDR1 is SNHLY, CDR2 FYNNEI. The CDR3 covers 15 residues. CDR3 region: CASSEIAGLGYEQYF. CDR3 in DNA: TGTGCCAGCAGTGAAATAGCGGGACTCGGCTACGAGCAGTACTTC.

This chain uses TRBV2 with TRBJ2-3, with 7 nucleotides matching TRBD1. This CDR3 is built from 14 residues. With V trimmed by 10 bases and J by 4 bases, 11 bases remained unmatched. In germline, CDR1 is SNHLY, CDR2 FYNNEI. The CDR3 DNA sequence: TGTGCCATTAAAATGGGGACAGCCCCAGATACGCAGTATTTT. It specifies CAIKMGTAPDTQYF.

This clone was picked up one time. This sequence joins TRBV27 and TRBJ2-1, with 9 bases aligning to TRBD2. Unmatched junction bases numbered 8, after V lost 5 bases and J lost 12 bases. Germline values: CDR1 MNHEY, CDR2 SMNVEV (reference sequence). The CDR3 has 13 amino acids. The CDR3 protein is CASSNLAGRGQFF. The CDR3 DNA reads as TGTGCCAGCAGTAATCTAGCGGGGCGGGGGCAGTTCTTC.